This T cell receptor beta chain was obtained from a study of beta chain features in type 1 diabetes. Findings of the study overall: Shortening that was moderate but significant affected the TCRB CDR3s of Type 1 diabetes patients in all four CD4+ subsets. Whether TCRB rearrangement is influenced by HLA type was left unresolved in this analysis.

Expressed TCRB transcripts were sequenced because the isolated RNA had all been reverse transcribed beforehand. Naive, central memory and regulatory T cell samples averaged about 3.57 million immunoSEQ reads each. TCRdb's table, derived via immunoSEQ multiplex PCR, lists solely in-frame clones and lacks some. The sample consists of 620,000 or so clones, around 15% of them appearing once. The CDR3 is made up of 12 amino acids. Germline lookup yields CDR1 LNHDA and CDR2 SQIVND (reference sequence). V was pared by 0 bases and J by 7 bases, with 7 bases between. Only a few counts were recorded for this clone. What it recognizes is unknown.

The material sequenced was naive CD4+ T cells from blood. The source is a man younger than 30 in good health. The chain joins TRBV19 to TRBJ2-7; perhaps TRBD2 as D (6 bases). The CDR3 DNA reads as TGTGCCAGTAGTATAGAGGCGGGGGAGCAGTACTTC. Residues: CASSIEAGEQYF.